The text below deals with one T cell receptor beta chain. Seattle's cohort entered during active infection and was followed longitudinally. V lost 0 bases to trimming and J lost 3 bases; unmatched junction nucleotides: 3. The CDR3 runs to 14 residues. The germline gives CDR1 GTSNPN, CDR2 SVGIG (reference sequence). The sample originates from a study of blood T cell repertoires in COVID-19. Measured with immunoSEQ multiplex PCR; TCRdb has only the in-frame clones, and not every one. The sample lists fewer than 300,000 clones, around 85% occurring once. Material: peripheral blood. The J gene is TRBJ1-1, the V gene TRBV30; TRBD1 matches 8 bases. The receptor was derived from a human donor with COVID-19, enrolled during active disease. The donor label of this sample is uncertain. The CDR3 loop reads CAWSVYRGDTEAFF. The CDR3 region has the DNA TGTGCCTGGAGTGTATACAGGGGGGACACTGAAGCTTTCTTT.